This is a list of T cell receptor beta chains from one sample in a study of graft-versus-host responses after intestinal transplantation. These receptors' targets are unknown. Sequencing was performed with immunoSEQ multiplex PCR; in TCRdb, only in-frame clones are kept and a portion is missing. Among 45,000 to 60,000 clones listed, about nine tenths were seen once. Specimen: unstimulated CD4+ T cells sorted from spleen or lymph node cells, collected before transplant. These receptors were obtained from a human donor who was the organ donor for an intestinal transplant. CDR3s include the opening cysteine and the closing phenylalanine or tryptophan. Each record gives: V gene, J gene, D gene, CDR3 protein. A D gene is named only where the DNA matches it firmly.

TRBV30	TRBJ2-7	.	CAFSGIPRLYEQYF
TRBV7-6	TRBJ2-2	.	CASSLGQGNTGELFF
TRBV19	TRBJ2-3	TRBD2	CASSVAGGADTQYF
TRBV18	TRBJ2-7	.	CASSPPSLAEQYF
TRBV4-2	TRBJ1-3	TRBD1	CASSNGDRDGNTIYF
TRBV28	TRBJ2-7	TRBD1	CASSLGQGEAYEQYF
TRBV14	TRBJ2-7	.	CASSQASF
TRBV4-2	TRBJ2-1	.	CASSQDLRGSSYNEQFF
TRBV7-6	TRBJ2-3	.	CASSLRGGRDTQYF
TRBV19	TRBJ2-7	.	CASSTGLLSYEQYF
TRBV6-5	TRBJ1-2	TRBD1	CASSYTSGGYGYTF
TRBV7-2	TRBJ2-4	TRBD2	CASSLETSRAGAVNIQYF
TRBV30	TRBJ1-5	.	CAWSVTQGQPQHF
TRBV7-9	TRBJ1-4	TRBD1	CASSWGPGGEKLFF
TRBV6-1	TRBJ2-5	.	CATSATAEETQYF
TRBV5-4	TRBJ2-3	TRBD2	CASSLGLAGGPTDTQYF
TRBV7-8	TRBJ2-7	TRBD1	CASTQTGGTYEQYF
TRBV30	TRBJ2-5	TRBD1	CAWSRLRDRGETQYF
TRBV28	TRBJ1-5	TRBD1	CASSTSGQGRHQPQHF
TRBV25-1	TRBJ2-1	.	CASSEFITDSSYNEQFF
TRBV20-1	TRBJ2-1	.	CSARDNEQFF
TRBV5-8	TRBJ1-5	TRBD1	CASSWTGEDNQPQHF
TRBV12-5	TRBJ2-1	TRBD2	CASGLTLTSGRANEQFF
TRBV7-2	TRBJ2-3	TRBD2	CASSPSGRPTDTQYF
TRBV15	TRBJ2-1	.	CATSREWQGGNEQFF
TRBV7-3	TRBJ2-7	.	CASSLAQSYEQYF
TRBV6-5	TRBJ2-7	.	CASSRQEFYEQYF
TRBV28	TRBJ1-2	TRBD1	CASSFQGANYGYTF
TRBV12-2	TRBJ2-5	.	CASRPDAREETQYF
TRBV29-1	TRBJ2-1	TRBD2	CSVEPTLAGYNEQFF
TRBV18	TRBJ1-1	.	CASSLILGTTNTEAFF
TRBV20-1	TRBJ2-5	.	CSASQETQYF
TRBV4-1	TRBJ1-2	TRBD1	CASRPPGQGYGYTF
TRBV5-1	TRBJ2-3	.	CASSLVDGTDTQYF
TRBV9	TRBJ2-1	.	CASSVVGGAFAEQFF